Below are 30 T cell receptor beta chains sequenced from a single sample in a study of identical twins. TCRdb analysed the 5' RACE reads with MiXCR anew, one entry per CDR3 protein. The sample consists of around 470,000 distinct CDR3 sequences, 13% to 15% of them appearing once. The sample was also reused in another study, on yellow fever vaccine responses in identical twins.

Sequencing was done on a sample of CD4+ T cells sorted from blood. These receptors were taken from a woman in her late teens or twenties in good health.

This clonotype came up many times. The chain employs TRBV7-2 and TRBJ2-3; 14 nucleotides agree with TRBD2. Germline values: CDR1 SGHTA, CDR2 FQGNSA. Losses at the gene ends were 6 bases for V and 5 bases for J; bases not matched to a gene: 7. This CDR3 spans 16 amino acids. The CDR3 DNA follows: TGTGCCAGCAGTTTGGGACTAGCGGGGGTCGGAGATACGCAGTATTTT. It translates to CASSLGLAGVGDTQYF. The whole variable domain, filled in from reference TRBV7-2 and TRBJ2-3, reads GAGVSQSPSNKVTEKGKDVELRCDPISGHTALYWYRQSLGQGLEFLIYFQGNSAPDKSGLPSDRFSAERTGGSVSTLTIQRTQQEDSAVYLCASSLGLAGVGDTQYFGPGTRLTVL.

At least ten counts were recorded for this clonotype. The rearrangement links TRBV27 to TRBJ1-6; maybe TRBD1 (5 bases). CDR1 is MNHEY and CDR2 is SMNVEV in the germline V gene (reference sequence). This CDR3 has 14 amino acids. Trimming left V 4 bases short and J 10 bases short, with 14 bases between. The CDR3 coding sequence is TGTGCCAGCAGTTATGGCGTCCAGGGCTCACCCCTCCACTTT. It is translated as CASSYGVQGSPLHF.

The table lists this clonotype with a few counts. This chain uses TRBV27 with TRBJ2-1; no firm D call. This CDR3 is built from 15 residues. V was clipped by 5 bases and J by 0 bases, with 11 bases between them. The V gene's germline CDR1 is MNHEY and CDR2 SMNVEV (reference sequence). CDR3 nucleotides: TGTGCCAGCAGTCCCCCCGCAGGCTCCTACAATGAGCAGTTCTTC. This translates into CASSPPAGSYNEQFF.

This clonotype was seen a handful of times. V gene TRBV3-1 combines with J gene TRBJ1-1; tentatively, D is TRBD1 (5 bases). Per germline, CDR1 LGHDT and CDR2 YNNKEL (reference sequence). V was pared by 1 base and J by 1 base, with 10 bases between. The CDR3 has 15 amino acids. CDR3 coding DNA: TGTGCCAGCAGCCAAGGGGGGTGGTCGAACACTGAAGCTTTCTTT. Translated, it gives CASSQGGWSNTEAFF.

This clonotype was seen only a few times. The CDR3 is CATSRVLAGGRDTQYF. The DNA of the CDR3 is TGTGCCACCAGCCGCGTCCTAGCGGGAGGGAGAGATACGCAGTATTTT. V gene TRBV15 combines with J gene TRBJ2-3, with 12 bases lining up with TRBD2. After removal of 5 bases from V and 5 bases from J, the junction contained 8 bases not matched to a gene. There are 16 residues in the CDR3. Germline V lookup: CDR1 LNHNV, CDR2 YYDKDF (reference sequence).

The V gene is TRBV7-3, the J gene TRBJ1-1; 8 bases line up with TRBD1. V lost 4 bases to trimming and J lost 9 bases; unmatched junction nucleotides: 7. The CDR3 sequence is 13 residues long. Germline CDR1 SGHTA, CDR2 FQGTGA. The CDR3 bases are TGTGCCAGCAGCTCCACGGACAGGGTTAAAGCTTTCTTT. Amino acid sequence: CASSSTDRVKAFF.

The chain employs TRBV5-5 and TRBJ2-5; D is ambiguous. The V and J ends lost 2 bases and 1 base respectively, with 12 bases between them. The length of the CDR3 is 15 residues. CDR1 and CDR2 (germline): SGHKS, YYEKEE (reference sequence). CDR3 in amino acids: CASSLTPRAQETQYF. CDR3 DNA: TGTGCCAGCAGCTTAACTCCTCGGGCCCAAGAGACCCAGTACTTC.

This chain uses TRBV12-3 or TRBV12-4 with TRBJ2-3; the match to TRBD2 covers 11 bases. This CDR3 comprises 14 residues. V shed 8 bases and J 7 bases; nucleotides not matched to a gene: 8. CDR3 sequence: CASATSGGPYTQYF. CDR3 DNA sequence: TGTGCCAGCGCTACTAGCGGGGGCCCGTATACGCAGTATTTT.

This rearrangement joins TRBV29-1 to TRBJ2-3; tentatively, D is TRBD1 (6 bases). The germline V gene has CDR1 SQVTM and CDR2 ANQGSEA. The CDR3 consists of 13 residues. Trimming took off 4 bases at V and 0 bases at J, with 8 bases between the two ends. The CDR3 sequence: CSVGQGSTDTQYF. CDR3 bases: TGCAGCGTTGGGCAGGGGAGCACAGATACGCAGTATTTT.

The chain is built from TRBV20-1 and TRBJ2-3, with 8 positions matching TRBD1. V shed 6 bases, J shed 3 bases, and the junction held 8 bases outside the gene matches. Looked up from germline, CDR1 is DFQATT and CDR2 is SNEGSKA (reference sequence). This CDR3 is built from 14 residues. This CDR3 reads CSALTGQGTDTQYF. CDR3 nucleotides: TGCAGTGCCCTCACCGGACAGGGAACAGATACGCAGTATTTT.

In the case of this clonotype: Just one base apart from a much larger clone, this may be a read error. V is TRBV28 and J is TRBJ2-1; 9 nucleotides align to TRBD1. Per the germline V gene, CDR1 is MDHEN and CDR2 is SYDVKM. The CDR3 has 15 amino acids. The CDR3 DNA is TGTGCCAGCAGGGAACGGGACAGGGCGATTCATGAGCAGTTGTTC. Its translation is CASRERDRAIHEQLF.

The sample holds a few counts of this clonotype. V usage is TRBV7-9 and J usage is TRBJ1-6, with D hard to call. There are 14 residues in the CDR3. The germline V gene encodes CDR1 SEHNR and CDR2 FQNEAQ (reference sequence). Trimming took off 5 bases at V and 9 bases at J, with 14 bases between the two ends. The chain's CDR3 is CASSPLARTSPLHF. CDR3 DNA: TGTGCCAGCAGCCCACTAGCCAGGACTTCACCCCTCCACTTT.

This sequence joins TRBV20-1 and TRBJ2-1; 8 bases fit TRBD1. The trim removed 2 bases at V and 8 bases at J, leaving 11 bases unmatched. Germline lookup yields CDR1 DFQATT and CDR2 SNEGSKA (reference sequence). The CDR3 length is 15 residues. For the CDR3, the DNA is TGCAGTGCTAGAAACCTTGACCAGGGGGCGCATGAGCAGTTCTTC. It translates to CSARNLDQGAHEQFF.

There are many counts of this clonotype. This sequence joins TRBV20-1 and TRBJ1-1; the D gene is possibly TRBD1 (6 bases). V lost 5 bases, J lost 0 bases, and 16 bases lay in between. The CDR3 loop spans 15 amino acids. Germline CDR1 is DFQATT and CDR2 is SNEGSKA (reference sequence). The CDR3, as DNA: TGCAGTGCTCCCACTGGACAGCGGATGAACACTGAAGCTTTCTTT. Amino acid sequence: CSAPTGQRMNTEAFF.

The V and J genes are TRBV11-2 and TRBJ2-3; D call uncertain. Trimming removed 1 base at V and 2 bases at J, with 7 bases between. The CDR3 covers 14 residues. Germline values: CDR1 SGHAT, CDR2 FQNNGV. CDR3 sequence reads: CASSLGANTDTQYF. The CDR3 coding sequence is TGTGCCAGCAGCTTAGGAGCGAACACAGATACGCAGTATTTT.

The chain links TRBV6-1 to TRBJ2-7; possibly TRBD2 for D (6 bases). Germline values: CDR1 MNHNS, CDR2 SASEGT. This CDR3 is 17 amino acids long. V lost 6 bases, J lost 4 bases, and 25 bases lay in between. In DNA form, the CDR3 reads TGTGCCAGCAGAAAAAACTCGGGGACTGGGGGGTTATACGAGCAGTACTTC. Translated: CASRKNSGTGGLYEQYF.

This clonotype was detected ten times or more. The V and J genes are TRBV27 and TRBJ2-6; D uncertain. V dropped 0 bases and J dropped 1 base, with 1 base sitting between them. The CDR3 loop spans 14 amino acids. Per the germline V gene, CDR1 is MNHEY and CDR2 is SMNVEV (reference sequence). CDR3 in DNA: TGTGCCAGCAGTTTATCGTCTGGGGCCAACGTCCTGACTTTC. This gives the protein CASSLSSGANVLTF.

The CDR3 nucleotides read TGTGCCAGCAGCTCGAGTACCACGGGGAGCGACTATGGCTACACCTTC. This gives the protein CASSSSTTGSDYGYTF. The J gene is TRBJ1-2, the V gene TRBV7-2; D is undetermined. V was clipped by 4 bases and J by 3 bases, with 18 bases between them. CDR3 length: 16 amino acids. Germline values: CDR1 SGHTA, CDR2 FQGNSA.

This chain links TRBV4-3 with TRBJ2-2; D is undetermined. With 0 bases removed from V and 2 bases from J, the gap between germline ends came to 16 bases. Germline CDR1 LGHNA, CDR2 YSLEER. CDR3 length: 18 residues. This CDR3 is CASSQELGPAINTGELFF. The DNA of the CDR3 is TGCGCCAGCAGCCAAGAATTAGGCCCGGCCATTAACACCGGGGAGCTGTTTTTT.

This clonotype appeared a few times. The CDR3 bases are TGTGCCATCGTTCGAGAGTTGAACACTGAAGCTTTCTTT. This gives the protein CAIVRELNTEAFF. J is TRBJ1-1 and V is TRBV10-3; unclear D gene. The CDR3 is 13 amino acids. The germline CDR1 and CDR2 sequences are ENHRY and SYGVKD. V lost 8 bases, J lost 0 bases, and 10 bases lay in between.

This clonotype is a singleton in its sample. The CDR3 nucleotides read TGTGCCAGCAGTTTAAGGTCCCAGTCCTCCTACGAGCAGTACTTC. This gives the protein CASSLRSQSSYEQYF. V gene TRBV27 combines with J gene TRBJ2-7; D unresolved. The V end lost 2 bases, the J end lost 0 bases, and 11 bases lay between the germline ends. The CDR3 runs to 15 residues. Germline V CDR1 and CDR2: MNHEY, SMNVEV (reference sequence).

Regarding this clonotype: At one boundary the junction diverges from the germline segment, which might be a read error. This rearrangement joins TRBV5-1 to TRBJ1-1; tentatively, D is TRBD1 (6 bases). CDR1 and CDR2 (germline): SGHRS, YFSETQ. The CDR3 totals 13 residues. This CDR3 is CASSPQGNPEAFF. The CDR3 DNA follows: TGCGCCAGCAGCCCGCAGGGGAACCCTGAAGCTTTCTTT.

This clonotype came up a few times. CDR3 sequence (DNA): TGCAGCGTTGGCCCGGACAGGGTTCTCGAGCAGTACTTC. Translation: CSVGPDRVLEQYF. This sequence joins TRBV29-1 and TRBJ2-7; 8 bases are a match to TRBD1. CDR1 SQVTM and CDR2 ANQGSEA come from the germline V gene. Trimming at V came to 4 bases and at J to 6 bases, leaving 8 bases not matched to a gene. This CDR3 contains 13 residues.

V is TRBV13 and J is TRBJ2-7; tentative D call: TRBD1 (6 bases). From germline, CDR1 is PRHDT and CDR2 FYEKMQ (reference sequence). This CDR3 comprises 18 residues. The germline V and J ends were trimmed by 5 bases and 1 base, with 24 bases remaining between them. CDR3 sequence (DNA): TGTGCCAGCAGCCGTTTAGTTCCGGGACACCAGGAGTCCTACGAGCAGTACTTC. It yields the protein CASSRLVPGHQESYEQYF.

CDR3 bases: TGTGCCATCAATCAATCAGGGGACGAGCAGTACTTC. Translating it yields CAINQSGDEQYF. V and J are TRBV10-3 and TRBJ2-7; TRBD1 might be the D (6 bases). In germline, CDR1 is ENHRY, CDR2 SYGVKD. Trimming removed 7 bases at V and 5 bases at J, with 12 bases between. The CDR3 is 12 amino acids.

This clonotype was seen a few times. The chain employs TRBV24-1 and TRBJ2-5; a possible D gene is TRBD2 (5 bases). This CDR3 is built from 13 residues. Trimming stripped 2 bases from V and 4 bases from J, with 7 bases between. In germline, CDR1 is KGHDR, CDR2 SFDVKD. CDR3 residues: CATSDSGRETQYF. For the CDR3, the DNA is TGTGCCACCAGTGATTCGGGAAGAGAGACCCAGTACTTC.

The chain combines TRBV28 with TRBJ2-3; perhaps D is TRBD1 or TRBD2 (7 bases each). Germline V gene data show CDR1 as MDHEN and CDR2 as SYDVKM. This CDR3 region has 16 residues. Trimming removed 5 bases from V and 3 bases from J, with 18 bases in between. The CDR3: CASSPTGTAGTDTQYF. CDR3 nucleotides: TGTGCCAGCAGTCCAACCGGGACAGCGGGAACAGATACGCAGTATTTT.

As DNA, the CDR3 is TGTGCTAGTGGTTTGGTAGCTAGCGGGAGAACCTACAATGAGCAGTTCTTC. Amino acids: CASGLVASGRTYNEQFF. The chain is built from TRBV12-5 and TRBJ2-1; 10 nucleotides match TRBD2. Germline lookup yields CDR1 LGHNT and CDR2 FRNRAP. The CDR3 spans 17 residues. J was trimmed by 2 bases and V by 0 bases; bases with no gene match: 4.

The J gene is TRBJ2-2, the V gene TRBV24-1; 7 nucleotides align to TRBD1. The germline gives CDR1 KGHDR, CDR2 SFDVKD. After removal of 6 bases from V and 2 bases from J, the junction contained 5 bases not matched to a gene. There are 15 residues in the CDR3. Here the CDR3 reads CATSTDRVNTGELFF. The DNA for the CDR3 is TGTGCCACCAGTACTGACAGGGTAAACACCGGGGAGCTGTTTTTT.

This sequence joins TRBV6-1 and TRBJ2-7; the D gene could be TRBD1 or TRBD2 (5 bases each). Germline lookup yields CDR1 MNHNS and CDR2 SASEGT. Trimming took 4 bases from V and 1 from J, leaving 11 bases between them. This CDR3 contains 14 residues. In nucleotides, the CDR3 is TGTGCCAGCAGTGGCCGGGACGGGTCCTACGAGCAGTACTTC. Its translation is CASSGRDGSYEQYF.